Following are 25 T cell receptor beta chains from one sample sequenced in a study of blood T cell repertoires in COVID-19. Repertoires were generated with immunoSEQ multiplex PCR, while TCRdb's copy carries only in-frame clones and drops some. The table has about 440,000 clones, approximately 88% seen once; the top ten hold roughly 12%. Sequences were obtained from peripheral blood. The origin of the receptors is a woman aged 45-65 years with COVID-19, enrolled during active disease.

This sequence joins TRBV2 and TRBJ1-1; unclear D gene. Trimming cost V 4 bases and J 4 bases, with 16 bases left between them. CDR1 and CDR2 (germline): SNHLY, FYNNEI. This CDR3 spans 15 amino acids. The CDR3 DNA reads TGTGCCAGCAGTGTTAACAGTTTTCTGAGCACTGAAGCTTTCTTT. Translation gives CASSVNSFLSTEAFF.

The chain combines TRBV28 with TRBJ2-7, with a tentative D call TRBD1 (7 bases). V gave up 4 bases and J gave up 4 bases, with 14 bases separating them. Germline V gives CDR1 MDHEN, CDR2 SYDVKM. This CDR3 comprises 14 residues. CDR3 in amino acids: CASSSQGGSYEQYF. The CDR3 DNA sequence: TGTGCCAGCAGTTCGCAGGGGGGATCTTACGAGCAGTACTTC.

This chain's CDR3 is CASSDGTVPNEKLFF. The CDR3 DNA is TGTGCCAGCAGCGATGGGACAGTACCTAATGAAAAACTGTTTTTT. This chain links TRBV9 with TRBJ1-4, with TRBD1 matching over 7 bases. This CDR3 is built from 15 residues. The V gene end was trimmed by 3 bases and the J gene end by 3 bases; junction bases not matched to a gene: 5. Germline V lookup: CDR1 SGDLS, CDR2 YYNGEE. The full variable domain, completed using reference TRBV9 and TRBJ1-4, is DSGVTQTPKHLITATGQRVTLRCSPRSGDLSVYWYQQSLDQGLQFLIQYYNGEERAKGNILERFSAQQFPDLHSELNLSSLELGDSALYFCASSDGTVPNEKLFFGSGTQLSVL.

The genes are TRBV11-2 and TRBJ2-7, with TRBD2 matching 8 bases. Germline CDR1 and CDR2: SGHAT and FQNNGV. The V segment lost 3 bases and the J segment 0 bases; nucleotides outside the gene matches: 7. The CDR3 spans 16 residues. CDR3 DNA: TGTGCCAGCAGCTTGGGCGGGGGGACCAGCTCCTACGAGCAGTACTTC. The encoded protein is CASSLGGGTSSYEQYF.

V and J are TRBV6-5 and TRBJ1-2; 9 positions match TRBD1. The ends lost 4 bases at V and 7 bases at J; junction bases unmatched: 13. The length of the CDR3 is 16 residues. CDR1 is MNHEY and CDR2 is SVGAGI in the germline V gene. The CDR3 region has the DNA TGTGCCAGCAGTTTAGAGACAGGGGGAGGAATAGGTGGCTACACCTTC. Amino acid sequence: CASSLETGGGIGGYTF.

The chain combines TRBV19 with TRBJ1-2, with D possibly matching TRBD1 (6 bases). Deletions cut 7 bases from V and 8 bases from J, with 17 bases between. Per the germline V gene, CDR1 is LNHDA and CDR2 is SQIVND (reference sequence). The CDR3 extends over 13 amino acids. DNA of the CDR3: TGTGCCAGTAAATCCCGGGGGGCGGTCGGCTACACCTTC. It is translated as CASKSRGAVGYTF.

The chain joins TRBV7-8 to TRBJ2-2; a weak D match, TRBD2 (6 bases). The CDR3 spans 17 residues. Germline loops: CDR1 SGHVS, CDR2 FQNEAQ. The V gene lost 4 bases and the J gene lost 3 bases, with 18 bases spanning the gap. In DNA form, the CDR3 reads TGTGCCAGCAGCTCCGCTTGGAGGGCCTTGGACACCGGGGAGCTGTTTTTT. Translated: CASSSAWRALDTGELFF.

The chain joins TRBV7-3 to TRBJ1-1, with D uncertain. Germline V gives CDR1 SGHTA, CDR2 FQGTGA. V was clipped by 3 bases and J by 3 bases, with 8 bases between them. The CDR3 is made up of 13 amino acids. The CDR3 region is CASSFGRDTEAFF. In nucleotides, the CDR3 is TGTGCCAGCAGCTTCGGTCGCGACACTGAAGCTTTCTTT.

In nucleotides, the CDR3 is TGCGCCAGCAGCCAAGGTCGGGGGTCCCAGAACACAGATACGCAGTATTTT. Protein: CASSQGRGSQNTDTQYF. V gene TRBV4-1 combines with J gene TRBJ2-3; the D gene is possibly TRBD2 (6 bases). CDR3 length: 17 residues. Germline V gives CDR1 MGHRA, CDR2 YSYEKL. The V end lost 1 base, the J end lost 2 bases, and 16 bases lay between the germline ends.

The CDR3 loop reads CATSEGTSAAFRQETQYF. Written as DNA, the CDR3 is TGTGCCACCAGTGAGGGGACTAGCGCCGCATTCCGACAAGAGACCCAGTACTTC. This sequence joins TRBV24-1 and TRBJ2-5, with 10 bases that match TRBD2. This CDR3 is 18 amino acids long. The V and J ends lost 4 bases and 2 bases, in that order; junction bases with no gene match: 12. Germline loops: CDR1 KGHDR, CDR2 SFDVKD.

J is TRBJ1-1 and V is TRBV27; a possible D gene is TRBD1 (6 bases). The CDR3 runs to 12 residues. In germline, CDR1 is MNHEY, CDR2 SMNVEV (reference sequence). V was pared by 4 bases and J by 10 bases, with 13 bases between. The CDR3 reads CASSSRDTVAFF. The CDR3 DNA sequence: TGTGCCAGCAGTTCAAGGGACACAGTAGCTTTCTTT.

The V and J genes are TRBV2 and TRBJ2-1; 7 nucleotides match TRBD2. With V trimmed by 5 bases and J by 7 bases, 14 bases remained unmatched. The CDR3 has 16 amino acids. CDR1 SNHLY and CDR2 FYNNEI come from the germline V gene. The CDR3 sequence: CASSHPGLKRENEQFF. The CDR3 nucleotides read TGTGCCAGCAGTCATCCGGGACTAAAAAGGGAGAATGAGCAGTTCTTC.

In DNA form, the CDR3 reads TGTGCCAGCCGAGAGGGTTTTTCGAGCACAGATACGCAGTATTTT. Translated: CASREGFSSTDTQYF. The gene calls are TRBV28 and TRBJ2-3; D is perhaps TRBD2 (5 bases). The CDR3 consists of 15 residues. V gave up 8 bases and J gave up 0 bases, with 15 bases separating them. Germline V gene data show CDR1 as MDHEN and CDR2 as SYDVKM.

This clone was observed a few times. The chain links TRBV30 to TRBJ1-3; D unclear. Germline V CDR1 and CDR2: GTSNPN, SVGIG (reference sequence). Between the trimmed V and J ends, which lost 3 bases and 0 bases, there was a span of 6 bases. This CDR3 comprises 13 residues. The CDR3 DNA is TGTGCCTGGAGCGAGAGCTCTGGAAACACCATATATTTT. It is translated as CAWSESSGNTIYF.

The chain uses TRBV6-1 and TRBJ1-1; possibly TRBD1 for D (5 bases). CDR3 length equals 12 residues. The germline V gene has CDR1 MNHNS and CDR2 SASEGT. Trimming stripped 2 bases from V and 8 bases from J, with 9 bases between. CDR3 loop: CASSESDIEAFF. CDR3 in DNA: TGTGCCAGCAGTGAATCGGACATCGAAGCTTTCTTT.

The V and J genes are TRBV7-8 and TRBJ1-1; 7 bases agree with TRBD1. V gave up 7 bases and J gave up 1 base; unmatched junction bases: 6. The CDR3 contains 14 residues. Germline values: CDR1 SGHVS, CDR2 FQNEAQ. The CDR3 bases are TGTGCCAGCAACCCCGGGACAGCGAACACTGAAGCTTTCTTT. Residues: CASNPGTANTEAFF.

The chain recombines TRBV19 with TRBJ1-1; tentative D call: TRBD1 (5 bases). Germline assignment: CDR1 LNHDA and CDR2 SQIVND (reference sequence). Trimming took off 2 bases at V and 8 bases at J, with 6 bases between the two ends. The CDR3 has 11 residues. This chain's CDR3 is CASSIWTEAFF. CDR3 coding DNA: TGTGCCAGTAGTATATGGACAGAAGCTTTCTTT.

A few counts support this clone. The chain couples TRBV2 to TRBJ2-7; possibly TRBD1 for D (7 bases). The CDR3 is made up of 16 amino acids. CDR1 SNHLY and CDR2 FYNNEI come from the germline V gene. Trimming cost V 5 bases and J 8 bases, with 25 bases left between them. In nucleotides, the CDR3 is TGTGCCAGCAGTCAGGGGGGAGGACAGGTGGGTCTCAAGCAGTACTTC. Protein sequence: CASSQGGGQVGLKQYF.

J is TRBJ2-5 and V is TRBV5-1; D call uncertain. V was clipped by 5 bases and J by 4 bases, with 6 bases between them. CDR3 length equals 11 residues. CDR1 SGHRS and CDR2 YFSETQ come from the germline V gene. The CDR3: CASRTGETQYF. CDR3 coding DNA: TGCGCCAGCAGGACGGGAGAGACCCAGTACTTC.

This sequence joins TRBV28 and TRBJ1-2; possibly TRBD1 for D (6 bases). This CDR3 has 14 amino acids. Germline CDR1 reads MDHEN; CDR2 reads SYDVKM. Trimming removed 6 bases at V and 3 bases at J, with 14 bases between. This CDR3 is CASSPPGAHYGYTF. CDR3 nucleotides: TGTGCCAGCAGCCCTCCAGGGGCACACTATGGCTACACCTTC.

The chain is built from TRBV2 and TRBJ2-7, with 11 bases matching TRBD2. The CDR3 has 14 residues. Trimming took 5 bases from V and 4 from J; bases not matched to a gene: 4. The germline V gene has CDR1 SNHLY and CDR2 FYNNEI. CDR3 loop: CASSRSGGGYEQYF. For the CDR3, the DNA is TGTGCCAGCAGTCGTAGCGGGGGGGGATACGAGCAGTACTTC.

The rearrangement joins TRBV6-1 to TRBJ2-5; a possible D gene is TRBD1 (5 bases). CDR1 and CDR2 (germline): MNHNS, SASEGT. This CDR3 comprises 16 residues. Trimming took off 2 bases at V and 2 bases at J, with 15 bases between the two ends. The CDR3 loop reads CASSEILRQHQETQYF. CDR3 DNA sequence: TGTGCCAGCAGTGAAATACTTCGACAGCATCAAGAGACCCAGTACTTC.

This chain joins TRBV6-6 and TRBJ2-7, with 9 nucleotides matching TRBD2. J lost 2 bases, V lost 4 bases, and 3 bases had no gene match. The CDR3 spans 14 residues. CDR1 is MNHNY, CDR2 SVGAGI, per germline (reference sequence). CDR3 DNA sequence: TGTGCCAGCAGTTCTAGCGGGGACGCCTACGAGCAGTACTTC. It specifies CASSSSGDAYEQYF.

The chain combines TRBV28 with TRBJ2-5, with no clear D. Trimming removed 2 bases from V and 5 bases from J, with 12 bases in between. CDR3 length: 14 residues. Germline CDR1 MDHEN, CDR2 SYDVKM. The CDR3 bases are TGTGCCAGCAGTTTAAGTCCCCCGGTTGAGACCCAGTACTTC. Its translation: CASSLSPPVETQYF.

The chain has TRBV7-9 and TRBJ1-5, with D maybe TRBD1 (6 bases). The CDR3 extends over 14 amino acids. CDR1 SEHNR and CDR2 FQNEAQ come from the germline V gene (reference sequence). The V end lost 5 bases, the J end lost 3 bases, and 11 bases lay between the germline ends. DNA of the CDR3: TGTGCCAGCAGCGTCGGGACACCCAATCAGCCCCAGCATTTT. It translates to CASSVGTPNQPQHF.